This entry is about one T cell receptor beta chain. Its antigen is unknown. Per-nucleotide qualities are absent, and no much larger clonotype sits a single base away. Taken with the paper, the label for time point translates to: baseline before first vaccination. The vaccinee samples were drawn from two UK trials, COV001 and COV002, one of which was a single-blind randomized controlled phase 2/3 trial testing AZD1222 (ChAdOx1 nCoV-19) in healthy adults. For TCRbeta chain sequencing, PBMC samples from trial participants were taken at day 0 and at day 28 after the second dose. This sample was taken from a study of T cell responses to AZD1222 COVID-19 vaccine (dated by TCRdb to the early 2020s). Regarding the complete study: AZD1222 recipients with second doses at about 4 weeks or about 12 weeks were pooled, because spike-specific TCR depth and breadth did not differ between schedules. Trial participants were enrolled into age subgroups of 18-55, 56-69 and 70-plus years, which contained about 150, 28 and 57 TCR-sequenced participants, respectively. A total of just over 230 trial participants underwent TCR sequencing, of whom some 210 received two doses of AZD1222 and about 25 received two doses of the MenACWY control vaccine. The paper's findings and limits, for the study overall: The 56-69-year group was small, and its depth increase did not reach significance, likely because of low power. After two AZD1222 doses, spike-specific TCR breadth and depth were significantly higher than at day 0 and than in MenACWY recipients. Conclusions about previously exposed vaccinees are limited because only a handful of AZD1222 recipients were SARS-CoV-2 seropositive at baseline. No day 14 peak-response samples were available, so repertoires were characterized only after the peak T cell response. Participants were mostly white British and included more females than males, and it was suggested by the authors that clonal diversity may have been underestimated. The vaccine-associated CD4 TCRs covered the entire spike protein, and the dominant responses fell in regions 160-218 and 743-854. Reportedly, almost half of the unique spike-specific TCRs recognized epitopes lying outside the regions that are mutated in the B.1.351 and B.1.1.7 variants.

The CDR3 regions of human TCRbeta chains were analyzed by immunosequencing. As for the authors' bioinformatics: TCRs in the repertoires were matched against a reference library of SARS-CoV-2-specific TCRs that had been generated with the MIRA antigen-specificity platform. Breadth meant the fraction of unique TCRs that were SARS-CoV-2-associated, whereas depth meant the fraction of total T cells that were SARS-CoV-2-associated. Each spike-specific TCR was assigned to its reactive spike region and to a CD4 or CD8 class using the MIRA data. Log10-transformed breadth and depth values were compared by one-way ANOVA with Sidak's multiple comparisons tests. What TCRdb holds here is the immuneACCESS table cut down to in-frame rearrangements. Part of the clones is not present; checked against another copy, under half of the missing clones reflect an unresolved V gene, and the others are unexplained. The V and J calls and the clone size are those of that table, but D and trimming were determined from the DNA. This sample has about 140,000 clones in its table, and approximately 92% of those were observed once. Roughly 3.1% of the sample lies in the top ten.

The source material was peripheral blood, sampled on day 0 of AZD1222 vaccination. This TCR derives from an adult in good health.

At the DNA level, the sequence is TGTGCCAGCAGTCCACCTCCTTACAATGAGCAGTTCTTC. Protein translation: CASSPPPYNEQFF. The V and J genes are TRBV6-2 or TRBV6-3 and TRBJ2-1; the D gene lacks a confident call. CDR1 and CDR2 (MNHEY, SVGEGT) derive from the germline V gene. Including the terminal cysteine and phenylalanine, the CDR3 comprises 13 residues. Left in the record is the CDR3 DNA by itself, 39 bases read in frame from the first base. V was cut back by 5 bases and J by 4 bases, leaving a gap of 9 bases between them.